Listed below are T cell receptor beta chains from one sample, sequenced in a study of T cell repertoires in cytomegalovirus infection. Their antigen targets remain unknown. Using its own MiXCR run on the reads, TCRdb lists one record per CDR3 protein. In the table there are about 83,000 distinct CDR3 sequences, approximately 30% of which are singletons. The input for sequencing was CD8+ T cells from cultured PBMCs, taken from culture after CMV antigen stimulation. These TCRs come from a human donor in good health (CMV status not recorded). Some clones in this sample may be carry-over from other donors' samples. The CDR3 runs from the conserved cysteine through the conserved F or W. D genes are given only for firm matches. Only part of the rows carry a size: once, few, many, or a class if the clone is expanded.

>TRBJ1-3|-|-|TRBV12-3/TRBV12-4
CASSSVPGNTIYF
TGTGCCAGCAGTTCAGTTCCAGGAAACACCATATATTTT
>TRBJ1-5|TRBD1|-|TRBV19
CASSVSGGSQPQHF
TGTGCCAGTAGTGTTTCAGGGGGCAGTCAGCCCCAGCATTTT
>TRBJ1-1|TRBD1|many|TRBV7-9
CASSIYGTGSPKNTEAFF
TGTGCCAGCAGCATATATGGGACAGGGTCACCGAAGAACACTGAAGCTTTCTTT
>TRBJ2-5|-|few|TRBV12-3/TRBV12-4
CASSPLLGDAIEETQYF
TGTGCCAGCAGTCCCCTCTTAGGGGACGCAATCGAAGAGACCCAGTACTTC
>TRBJ2-3|-|-|TRBV7-3
CASSNDWGGGDTQYF
TGTGCCAGCAGCAACGACTGGGGAGGTGGAGATACGCAGTATTTT
>TRBJ2-7|-|-|TRBV19
CASAHSVGPYEQYF
TGTGCCAGCGCCCATTCGGTAGGCCCCTACGAGCAGTACTTC
>TRBJ1-1|-|many|TRBV11-2
CASSLADVAVNTEAFF
TGTGCCAGCAGCTTAGCTGATGTAGCTGTGAACACTGAAGCTTTCTTT
>TRBJ2-1|-|-|TRBV5-1
CASSLGLISYNEQFF
TGCGCCAGCAGCTTGGGACTCATCTCCTACAATGAGCAGTTCTTC
>TRBJ2-1|TRBD2|-|TRBV5-4
CASSGLSGGAGFNEQFF
TGTGCCAGCAGCGGATTGAGCGGGGGGGCCGGGTTCAATGAGCAGTTCTTC
>TRBJ2-7|-|-|TRBV5-5
CASSLGRTYYEQYF
TGTGCCAGCAGCTTGGGTCGAACCTACTACGAGCAGTACTTC
>TRBJ2-1|-|few|TRBV4-1
CASSPTTVYNEQFF
TGCGCCAGCAGTCCTACGACAGTTTACAATGAGCAGTTCTTC
>TRBJ2-1|TRBD1|few|TRBV19
CASSYPDRVDEQFF
TGTGCCAGTAGTTACCCCGACAGGGTGGATGAGCAGTTCTTC
>TRBJ1-3|-|few|TRBV6-6
CASSYLPLSGNTIYF
TGTGCCAGCAGTTACCTCCCGCTGTCTGGAAACACCATATATTTT
>TRBJ1-1|-|few|TRBV7-3
CASSLDGPPNTEAFF
TGTGCCAGCAGCTTGGATGGTCCCCCGAACACTGAAGCTTTCTTT
>TRBJ2-2|-|-|TRBV12-3/TRBV12-4
CASSRLYTGELFF
TGTGCCAGCAGCCGTCTCTACACCGGGGAGCTGTTTTTT
>TRBJ2-7|TRBD1|few|TRBV27
CASSLSGTGGYYEQYF
TGTGCCAGCAGTTTATCGGGGACAGGGGGTTATTACGAGCAGTACTTC
>TRBJ1-6|-|few|TRBV19
CASSTPGGVSSPLHF
TGTGCCAGTAGTACCCCTGGCGGGGTAAGTTCACCCCTCCACTTT
>TRBJ1-5|-|-|TRBV7-9
CASSSGGGNQPQHF
TGTGCTAGCAGCTCGGGGGGGGGCAATCAGCCCCAGCATTTT
>TRBJ2-5|-|few|TRBV2
CASSDEGVQYF
TGTGCCAGCAGTGATGAGGGTGTCCAGTACTTC
>TRBJ2-7|TRBD1|many|TRBV27
CASRWTGGSYEQYF
TGTGCCAGCAGGTGGACAGGGGGCTCCTACGAGCAGTACTTC
>TRBJ2-5|-|-|TRBV19
CASSIGAYIGETQYF
TGTGCCAGTAGTATAGGGGCCTACATTGGAGAGACCCAGTACTTC
>TRBJ1-1|-|-|TRBV5-4
CASSPRNGLNTEAFF
TGTGCCAGCAGCCCACGAAATGGCTTGAACACTGAAGCTTTCTTT
>TRBJ2-5|TRBD1|few|TRBV6-5
CASTVRDRGRRETQYF
TGTGCCAGCACCGTCCGGGACAGGGGGCGCCGGGAGACCCAGTACTTC
>TRBJ1-1|-|-|TRBV6-5
CASSPAWGDNTEAFF
TGTGCCAGCAGTCCAGCCTGGGGTGATAATACTGAAGCTTTCTTT
>TRBJ2-3|-|-|TRBV12-3/TRBV12-4
CASSPEGRGDTQYF
TGTGCCAGCAGTCCAGAGGGTCGGGGAGATACGCAGTATTTT
>TRBJ1-1|-|few|TRBV5-6
CASSFRRAEAFF
TGTGCCAGCAGCTTTAGACGCGCTGAAGCTTTCTTT
>TRBJ2-7|-|few|TRBV6-2/TRBV6-3
CASSSGLLYEQYF
TGTGCCAGCAGTTCAGGCCTACTCTACGAGCAGTACTTC
>TRBJ2-1|-|-|TRBV2
CARRRGDSANEQFF
TGTGCCAGGCGGAGAGGTGACAGCGCCAATGAGCAGTTCTTC
>TRBJ2-3|TRBD2|-|TRBV11-2
CASSYRLAGTDTQYF
TGTGCCAGCAGCTATCGACTAGCGGGGACAGATACGCAGTATTTT
>TRBJ1-5|-|-|TRBV12-3/TRBV12-4
CASSLAVVQPQHF
TGTGCCAGCAGTTTAGCAGTGGTTCAGCCCCAGCATTTT
>TRBJ2-7|-|few|TRBV28
CASSAQQSSYEQYF
TGTGCCAGCAGTGCCCAACAGAGCTCCTACGAGCAGTACTTC
>TRBJ1-1|-|few|TRBV29-1
CSVEVLGEAFF
TGCAGCGTTGAGGTCCTAGGTGAAGCTTTCTTT
>TRBJ2-2|-|-|TRBV12-3/TRBV12-4
CATKAGGGELFF
TGTGCCACCAAGGCAGGCGGTGGGGAGCTGTTTTTT
>TRBJ1-4|-|-|TRBV5-1
CASSPLGSGKLFF
TGCGCCAGCAGCCCCCTAGGGAGCGGAAAACTGTTTTTT
>TRBJ2-7|-|-|TRBV4-1
CASSQDHRVLYYEQYF
TGCGCCAGCAGCCAAGACCACAGGGTCTTATACTACGAGCAGTACTTC
>TRBJ2-7|-|-|TRBV12-3/TRBV12-4
CASSLGEGLFYEQYF
TGTGCCAGCAGTTTAGGGGAAGGACTTTTCTACGAGCAGTACTTC
>TRBJ2-1|-|-|TRBV7-9
CASSFQGLNEQFF
TGTGCCAGCAGCTTTCAGGGGCTCAATGAGCAGTTCTTC
>TRBJ2-1|-|-|TRBV6-1
CASSEGRTSSYNEQFF
TGTGCCAGCAGTGAAGGGCGGACGAGCTCCTACAATGAGCAGTTCTTC
>TRBJ1-1|-|-|TRBV27
CASKAGGGNTEAFF
TGTGCCAGCAAGGCCGGGGGAGGGAACACTGAAGCTTTCTTT
>TRBJ1-2|-|-|TRBV5-4
CASSSIPGPQEAYGYTF
TGTGCCAGCAGCTCTATTCCGGGACCCCAAGAGGCGTATGGCTACACCTTC
>TRBJ1-1|-|-|TRBV7-6
CASSANRNTEAFF
TGTGCCAGCAGCGCCAACAGGAACACTGAAGCTTTCTTT
>TRBJ1-1|-|many|TRBV7-6
CASSLQGTTEAFF
TGTGCCAGCAGCTTACAGGGGACCACTGAAGCTTTCTTT
>TRBJ1-5|TRBD1|-|TRBV5-1
CASSLPLTGIPNQNQPQHF
TGCGCCAGCAGCTTACCACTGACAGGGATCCCTAACCAAAATCAGCCCCAGCATTTT
>TRBJ2-3|-|-|TRBV20-1
CSAVHPDGPRSSSTDTQYF
TGCAGTGCTGTCCATCCTGACGGACCGCGATCGTCTAGCACAGATACGCAGTATTTT
>TRBJ2-7|TRBD2|-|TRBV28
CASSPRTSGVYEQYF
TGTGCCAGCAGTCCACGGACTAGCGGGGTTTACGAGCAGTACTTC
>TRBJ2-7|TRBD2|-|TRBV7-6
CASSSLAGWTVAQYF
TGTGCCAGCAGCTCTTTAGCGGGGTGGACGGTAGCGCAGTACTTC
>TRBJ2-7|-|-|TRBV18
CASSPPGGASYEQYF
TGTGCCAGCTCACCACCGGGGGGCGCTAGCTACGAGCAGTACTTC
>TRBJ1-1|-|-|TRBV11-2
CASSLVATEAFF
TGTGCCAGCAGCTTAGTAGCCACCGAAGCTTTCTTT
>TRBJ1-1|-|few|TRBV6-5
CASRQKGGMNTEAFF
TGTGCCAGCAGACAAAAAGGAGGGATGAACACTGAAGCTTTCTTT
>TRBJ1-1|-|many|TRBV12-3/TRBV12-4
CASSWGGNTEAFF
TGTGCCAGCAGTTGGGGGGGGAACACTGAAGCTTTCTTT
>TRBJ1-1|-|-|TRBV9
CASSVPDRNTEAFF
TGTGCCAGCAGCGTACCCGACAGGAACACTGAAGCTTTCTTT
>TRBJ1-1|-|-|TRBV4-1
CASSQRLGGPDEAFF
TGCGCCAGCAGCCAAAGACTAGGAGGGCCAGATGAAGCTTTCTTT